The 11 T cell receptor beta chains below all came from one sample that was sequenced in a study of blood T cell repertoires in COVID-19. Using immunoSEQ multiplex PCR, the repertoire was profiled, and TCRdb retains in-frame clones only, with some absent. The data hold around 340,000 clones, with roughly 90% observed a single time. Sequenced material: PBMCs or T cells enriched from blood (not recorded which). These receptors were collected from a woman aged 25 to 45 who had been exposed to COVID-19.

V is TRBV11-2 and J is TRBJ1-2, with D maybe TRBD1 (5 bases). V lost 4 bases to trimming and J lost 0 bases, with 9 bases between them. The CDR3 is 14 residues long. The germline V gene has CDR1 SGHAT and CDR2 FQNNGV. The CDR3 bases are TGTGCCAGCAGCTCCCAAGGGGCTAACTATGGCTACACCTTC. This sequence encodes CASSSQGANYGYTF.

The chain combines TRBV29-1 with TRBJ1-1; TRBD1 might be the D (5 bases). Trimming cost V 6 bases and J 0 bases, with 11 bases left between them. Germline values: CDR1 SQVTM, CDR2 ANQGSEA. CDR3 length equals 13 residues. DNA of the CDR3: TGCAGCGTGGCAGGGAATATGAACACTGAAGCTTTCTTT. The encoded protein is CSVAGNMNTEAFF.

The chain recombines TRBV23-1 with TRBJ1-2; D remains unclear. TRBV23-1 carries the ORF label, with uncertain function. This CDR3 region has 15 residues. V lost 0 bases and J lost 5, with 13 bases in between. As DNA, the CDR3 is TGCGCCAGCAGTCAATCAAGACGGGTTGTTTATGGCTACACCTTC. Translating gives CASSQSRRVVYGYTF.

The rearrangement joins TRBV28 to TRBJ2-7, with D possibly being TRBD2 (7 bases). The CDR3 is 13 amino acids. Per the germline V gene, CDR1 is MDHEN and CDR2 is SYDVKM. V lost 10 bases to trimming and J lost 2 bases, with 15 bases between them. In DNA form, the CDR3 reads TGTGCCACCCTAGACGGGGGGCCCTACGAGCAGTACTTC. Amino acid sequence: CATLDGGPYEQYF.

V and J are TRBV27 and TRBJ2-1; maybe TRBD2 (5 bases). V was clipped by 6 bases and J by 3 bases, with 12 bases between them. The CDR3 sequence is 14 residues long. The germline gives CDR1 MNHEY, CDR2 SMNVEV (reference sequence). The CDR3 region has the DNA TGTGCCAGCAGGGGAGCGAGTTACTACAATGAGCAGTTCTTC. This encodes CASRGASYYNEQFF.

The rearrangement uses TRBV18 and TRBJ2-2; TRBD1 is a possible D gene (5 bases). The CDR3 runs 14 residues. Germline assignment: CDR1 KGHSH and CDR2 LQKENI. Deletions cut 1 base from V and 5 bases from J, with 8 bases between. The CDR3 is CASSPRRETGELFF. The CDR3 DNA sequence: TGTGCCAGCTCACCACGCAGGGAAACCGGGGAGCTGTTTTTT.

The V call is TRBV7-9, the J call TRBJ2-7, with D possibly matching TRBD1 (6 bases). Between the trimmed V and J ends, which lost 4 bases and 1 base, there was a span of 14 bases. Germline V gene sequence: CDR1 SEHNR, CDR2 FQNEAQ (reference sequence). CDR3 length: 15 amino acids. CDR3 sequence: CASSSTTGWSYEQYF. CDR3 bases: TGTGCCAGCAGCTCTACCACAGGGTGGTCCTACGAGCAGTACTTC.

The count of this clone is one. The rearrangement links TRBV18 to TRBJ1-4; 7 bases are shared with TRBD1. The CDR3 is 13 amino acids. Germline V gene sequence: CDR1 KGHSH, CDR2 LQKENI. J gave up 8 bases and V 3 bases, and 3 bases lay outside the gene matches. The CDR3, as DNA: TGTGCCAGCTCACCCACAGGGGTCGAAAAACTGTTTTTT. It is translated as CASSPTGVEKLFF.

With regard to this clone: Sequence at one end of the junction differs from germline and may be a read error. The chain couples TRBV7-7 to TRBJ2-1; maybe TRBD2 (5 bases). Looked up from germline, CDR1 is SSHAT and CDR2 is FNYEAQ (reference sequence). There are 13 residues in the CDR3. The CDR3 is CASSPGLSNEQFF. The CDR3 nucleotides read TGTGCTAGCAGCCCCGGACTCTCCAATGAGCAGTTCTTC. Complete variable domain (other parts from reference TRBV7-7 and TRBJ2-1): GAGVSQSPRYKVTKRGQDVTLRCDPISSHATLYWYQQALGQGPEFLTYFNYEAQPDKSGLPSDRFSAERPEGSISTLTIQRTEQRDSAMYRCASSPGLSNEQFFGPGTRLTVL.

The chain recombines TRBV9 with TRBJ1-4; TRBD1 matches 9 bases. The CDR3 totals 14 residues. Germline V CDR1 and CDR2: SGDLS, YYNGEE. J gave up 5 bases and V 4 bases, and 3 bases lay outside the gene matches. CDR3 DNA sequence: TGTGCCAGCAGCTCTGGACAGGGGAATGAAAAACTGTTTTTT. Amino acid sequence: CASSSGQGNEKLFF.

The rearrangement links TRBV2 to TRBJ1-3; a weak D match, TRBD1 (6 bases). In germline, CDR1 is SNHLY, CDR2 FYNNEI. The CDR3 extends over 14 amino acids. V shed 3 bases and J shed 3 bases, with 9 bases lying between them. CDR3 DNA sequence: TGTGCCAGCAGTGAGGGGGCTAATGGAAACACCATATATTTT. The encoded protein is CASSEGANGNTIYF.